This T cell receptor (beta chain) is from a study of cytomegalovirus exposure and HLA in healthy donors. Study-level findings and limits: It was about 150 TCR beta chains that were listed as cytomegalovirus-associated. A cluster of highly shared sequence variants was likely a sequencing artifact. Later analysis identified over 15,000 TCR beta sequences associated with HLA alleles, using a false discovery rate threshold of 0.05.

About this clone: The antigen is not known.

A multiplex PCR was run with 60 Vbeta primers and 13 Jbeta primers. Assay used: immunoSEQ multiplex PCR; TCRdb lists only in-frame clones, some missing. This sample carries around 150,000 clones, nearly 80% of them seen once, and the ten largest clones take 11% to 15%. The CDR3 consists of 15 residues. With 4 bases removed from V and 6 bases from J, the gap between germline ends came to 13 bases. Germline CDR1 SNHLY, CDR2 FYNNEI. This sequence was found in a man in his fifties in good health and CMV-seropositive. V and J are TRBV2 and TRBJ1-6, with D possibly being TRBD1 (6 bases). Sequenced sample: PBMCs. The CDR3 nucleotides are TGTGCCAGCAGTGGACAGGCCCTAACTAATTCACCCCTCCACTTT. Its protein is CASSGQALTNSPLHF.